This T cell receptor (beta chain) was retrieved from a study of T cell responses to AZD1222 COVID-19 vaccine. Assay used: immunoSEQ multiplex PCR; TCRdb lists only in-frame clones, some missing. Found here are 150,000 to 200,000 clones, 80% to 90% of them singletons; the top ten hold around 5.8%. General study points: No day 14 peak samples; only post-peak repertoires were characterized.

With 1 base removed from V and 0 bases from J, the gap between germline ends came to 7 bases. This CDR3 region has 14 residues. Germline-derived CDR1 and CDR2 are LNHDA and SQIVND (reference sequence). In regard to this clone: Its specificity is unknown.

The material sequenced was peripheral blood, taken on day 0 of AZD1222 vaccination. The genes are TRBV19 and TRBJ2-7; D gene ambiguous. The receptor was isolated from an adult in good health. The CDR3 DNA sequence: TGTGCCAGTAGTATAGCAAGCAACTCCTACGAGCAGTACTTC. This sequence encodes CASSIASNSYEQYF.